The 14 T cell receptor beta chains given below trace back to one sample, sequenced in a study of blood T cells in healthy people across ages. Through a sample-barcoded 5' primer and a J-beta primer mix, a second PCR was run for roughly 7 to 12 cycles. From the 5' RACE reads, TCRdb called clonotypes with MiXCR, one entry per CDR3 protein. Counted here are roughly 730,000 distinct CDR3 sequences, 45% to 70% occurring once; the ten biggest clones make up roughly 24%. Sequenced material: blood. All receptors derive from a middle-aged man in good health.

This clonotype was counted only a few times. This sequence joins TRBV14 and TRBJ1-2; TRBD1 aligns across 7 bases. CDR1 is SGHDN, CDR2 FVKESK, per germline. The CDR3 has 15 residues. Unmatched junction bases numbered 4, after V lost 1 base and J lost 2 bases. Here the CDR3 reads CASSQGQGYNYGYTF. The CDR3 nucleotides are TGTGCCAGCAGCCAAGGACAGGGCTACAACTATGGCTACACCTTC.

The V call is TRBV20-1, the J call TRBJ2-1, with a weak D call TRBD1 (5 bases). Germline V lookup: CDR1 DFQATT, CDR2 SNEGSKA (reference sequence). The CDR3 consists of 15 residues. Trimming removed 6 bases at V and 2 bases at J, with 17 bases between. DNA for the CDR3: TGCAGTGCGACCGGTGGGGCGGCGGCCTACAATGAGCAGTTCTTC. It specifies CSATGGAAAYNEQFF.

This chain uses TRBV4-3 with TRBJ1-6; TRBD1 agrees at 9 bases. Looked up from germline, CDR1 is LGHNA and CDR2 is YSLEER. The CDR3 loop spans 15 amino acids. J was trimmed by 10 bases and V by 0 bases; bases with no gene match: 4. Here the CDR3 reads CASSQEDRGGSPLHF. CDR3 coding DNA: TGCGCCAGCAGCCAAGAGGACAGGGGTGGATCACCCCTCCACTTT.

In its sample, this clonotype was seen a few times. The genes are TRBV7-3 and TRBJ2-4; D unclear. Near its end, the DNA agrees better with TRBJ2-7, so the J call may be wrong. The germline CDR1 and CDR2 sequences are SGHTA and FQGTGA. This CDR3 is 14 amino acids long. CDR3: CASSSSPGNYEQYF. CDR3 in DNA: TGTGCCAGCAGCTCCTCCCCCGGCAACTACGAGCAGTACTTC.

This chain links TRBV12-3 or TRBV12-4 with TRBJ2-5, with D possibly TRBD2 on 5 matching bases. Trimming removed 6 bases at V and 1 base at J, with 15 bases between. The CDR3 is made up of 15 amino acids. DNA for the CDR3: TGTGCCAGCAGCTTCGGGGTTCAGAGCCAAGAGACCCAGTACTTC. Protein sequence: CASSFGVQSQETQYF.

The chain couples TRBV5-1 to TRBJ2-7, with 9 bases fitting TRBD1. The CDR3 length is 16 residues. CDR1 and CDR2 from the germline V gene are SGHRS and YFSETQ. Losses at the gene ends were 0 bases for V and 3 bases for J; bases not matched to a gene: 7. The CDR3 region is CASSLEETGGFYEQYF. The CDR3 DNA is TGCGCCAGCAGCTTGGAGGAGACAGGGGGATTCTACGAGCAGTACTTC.

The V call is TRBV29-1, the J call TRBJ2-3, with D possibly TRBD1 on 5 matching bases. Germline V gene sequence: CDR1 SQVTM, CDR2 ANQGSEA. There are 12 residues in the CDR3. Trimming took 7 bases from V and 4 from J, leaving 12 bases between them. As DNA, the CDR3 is TGCAGCGAGAGAATAGGGGCAGATACGCAGTATTTT. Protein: CSERIGADTQYF.

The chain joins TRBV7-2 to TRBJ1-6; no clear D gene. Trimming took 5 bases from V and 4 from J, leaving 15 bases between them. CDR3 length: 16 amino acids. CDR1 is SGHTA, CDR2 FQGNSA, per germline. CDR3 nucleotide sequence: TGTGCCAGCAGCCTAGGACCGGATCTGTATAATTCACCCCTCCACTTT. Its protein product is CASSLGPDLYNSPLHF.

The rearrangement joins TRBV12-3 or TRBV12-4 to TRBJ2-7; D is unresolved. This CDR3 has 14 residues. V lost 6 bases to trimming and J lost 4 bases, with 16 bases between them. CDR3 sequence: CASSLTAMGYEQYF. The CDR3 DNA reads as TGTGCCAGCAGCTTAACAGCTATGGGTTACGAGCAGTACTTC.

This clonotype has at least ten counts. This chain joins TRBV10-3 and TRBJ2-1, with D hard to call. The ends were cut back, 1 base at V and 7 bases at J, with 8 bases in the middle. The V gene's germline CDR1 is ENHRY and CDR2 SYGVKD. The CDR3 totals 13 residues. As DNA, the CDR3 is TGTGCCATCAGTGAGTTAACGTTAAATGAGCAGTTCTTC. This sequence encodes CAISELTLNEQFF.

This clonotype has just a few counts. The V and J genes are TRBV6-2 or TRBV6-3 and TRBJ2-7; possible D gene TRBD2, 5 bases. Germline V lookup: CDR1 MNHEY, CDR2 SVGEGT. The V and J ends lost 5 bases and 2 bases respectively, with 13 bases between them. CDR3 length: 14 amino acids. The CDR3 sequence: CASSTLDGTYEQYF. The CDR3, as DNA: TGTGCCAGCAGTACCCTCGACGGGACCTACGAGCAGTACTTC.

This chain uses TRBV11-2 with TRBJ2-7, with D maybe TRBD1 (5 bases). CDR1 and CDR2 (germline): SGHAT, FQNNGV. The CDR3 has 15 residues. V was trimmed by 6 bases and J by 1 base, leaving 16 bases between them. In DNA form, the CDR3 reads TGTGCCAGCAGACGATACCTGGACACATCCTACGAGCAGTACTTC. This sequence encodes CASRRYLDTSYEQYF.

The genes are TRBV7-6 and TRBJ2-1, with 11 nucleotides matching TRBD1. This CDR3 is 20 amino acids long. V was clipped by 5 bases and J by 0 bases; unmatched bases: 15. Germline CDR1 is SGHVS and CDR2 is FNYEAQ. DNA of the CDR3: TGTGCCAGCAGCCCTCTTGGGACAGGGGGTCACCGTAGCTCCTACAATGAGCAGTTCTTC. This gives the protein CASSPLGTGGHRSSYNEQFF.

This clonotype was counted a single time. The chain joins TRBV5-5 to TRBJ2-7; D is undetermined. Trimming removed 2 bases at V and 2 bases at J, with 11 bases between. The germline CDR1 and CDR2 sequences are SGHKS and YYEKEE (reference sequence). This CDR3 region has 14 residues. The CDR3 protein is CASSFQTQTYEQYF. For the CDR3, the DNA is TGTGCCAGCAGCTTTCAAACACAAACCTACGAGCAGTACTTC.